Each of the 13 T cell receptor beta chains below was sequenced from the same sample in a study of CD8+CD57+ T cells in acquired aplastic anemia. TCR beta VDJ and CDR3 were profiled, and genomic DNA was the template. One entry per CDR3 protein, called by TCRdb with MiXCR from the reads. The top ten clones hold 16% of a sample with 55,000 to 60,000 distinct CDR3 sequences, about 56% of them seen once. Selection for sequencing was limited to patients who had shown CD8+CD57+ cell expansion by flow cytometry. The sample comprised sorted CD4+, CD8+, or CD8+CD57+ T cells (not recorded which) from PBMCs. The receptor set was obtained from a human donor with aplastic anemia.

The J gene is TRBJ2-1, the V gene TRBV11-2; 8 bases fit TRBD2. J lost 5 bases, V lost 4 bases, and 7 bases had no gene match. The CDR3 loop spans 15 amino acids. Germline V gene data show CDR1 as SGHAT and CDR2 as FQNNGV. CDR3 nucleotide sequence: TGTGCCAGCAGCTGGGCGGGAGGTTTTGACAATGAGCAGTTCTTC. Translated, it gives CASSWAGGFDNEQFF. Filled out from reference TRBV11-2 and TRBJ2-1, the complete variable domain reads EAGVAQSPRYKIIEKRQSVAFWCNPISGHATLYWYQQILGQGPKLLIQFQNNGVVDDSQLPKDRFSAERLKGVDSTLKIQPAKLEDSAVYLCASSWAGGFDNEQFFGPGTRLTVL.

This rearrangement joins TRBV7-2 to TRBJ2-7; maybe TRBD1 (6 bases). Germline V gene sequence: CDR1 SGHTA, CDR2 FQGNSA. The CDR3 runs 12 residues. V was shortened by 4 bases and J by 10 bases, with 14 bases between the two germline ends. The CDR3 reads CASSSSRGEQYF. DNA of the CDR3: TGTGCCAGCAGCTCATCCAGGGGAGAACAGTACTTC.

The CDR3 DNA is TGTGCCAGCAGCCCAGGGGGTAGTTCACCCCTCCACTTT. The encoded protein is CASSPGGSSPLHF. The chain uses TRBV25-1 and TRBJ1-6, with TRBD1 matching over 7 bases. The CDR3 is 13 residues long. The V and J ends lost 6 bases and 9 bases, in that order; junction bases with no gene match: 5. Germline CDR1 MGHDK, CDR2 SYGVNS.

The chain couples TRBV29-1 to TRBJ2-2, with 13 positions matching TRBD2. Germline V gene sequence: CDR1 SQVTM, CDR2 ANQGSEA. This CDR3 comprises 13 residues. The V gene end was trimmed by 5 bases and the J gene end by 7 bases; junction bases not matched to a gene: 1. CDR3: CSVRTSGSGELFF. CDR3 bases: TGCAGCGTTAGGACTAGCGGGAGCGGGGAGCTGTTTTTT.

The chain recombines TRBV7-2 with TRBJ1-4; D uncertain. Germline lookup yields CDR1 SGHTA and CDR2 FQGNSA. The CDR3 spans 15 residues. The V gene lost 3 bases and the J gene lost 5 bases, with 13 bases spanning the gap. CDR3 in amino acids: CASSFLGGWNEKLFF. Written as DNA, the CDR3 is TGTGCCAGCAGCTTCCTAGGCGGATGGAATGAAAAACTGTTTTTT. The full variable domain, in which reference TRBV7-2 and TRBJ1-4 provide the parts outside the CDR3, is GAGVSQSPSNKVTEKGKDVELRCDPISGHTALYWYRQSLGQGLEFLIYFQGNSAPDKSGLPSDRFSAERTGGSVSTLTIQRTQQEDSAVYLCASSFLGGWNEKLFFGSGTQLSVL.

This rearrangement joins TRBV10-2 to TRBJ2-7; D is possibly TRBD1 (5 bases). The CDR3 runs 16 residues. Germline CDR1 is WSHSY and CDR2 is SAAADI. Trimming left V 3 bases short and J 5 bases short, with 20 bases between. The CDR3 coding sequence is TGCGCCAGCAGTGACAGGGTATTAAGAGTGGACGACGAGCAGTACGTC. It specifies CASSDRVLRVDDEQYV.

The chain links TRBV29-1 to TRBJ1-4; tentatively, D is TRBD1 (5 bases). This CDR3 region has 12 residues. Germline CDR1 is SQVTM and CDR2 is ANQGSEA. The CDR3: CKRGAGDEKLFF. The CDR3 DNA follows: TGCAAGAGGGGCGCCGGAGATGAAAAACTGTTTTTT.

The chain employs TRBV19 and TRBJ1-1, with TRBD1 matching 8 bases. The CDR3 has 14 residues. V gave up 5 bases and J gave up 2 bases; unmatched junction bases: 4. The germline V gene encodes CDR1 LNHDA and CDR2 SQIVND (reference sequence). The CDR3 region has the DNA TGTGCCAGTAGTGACAGGGGAAGAAACACTGAAGCTTTCTTT. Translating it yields CASSDRGRNTEAFF.

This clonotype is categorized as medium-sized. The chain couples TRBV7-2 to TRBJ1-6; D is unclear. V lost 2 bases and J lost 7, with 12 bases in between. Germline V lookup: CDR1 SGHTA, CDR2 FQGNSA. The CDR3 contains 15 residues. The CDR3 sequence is CASSLIPYQNSPLHF. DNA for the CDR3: TGTGCCAGCAGCTTAATCCCGTACCAGAATTCACCCCTCCACTTT. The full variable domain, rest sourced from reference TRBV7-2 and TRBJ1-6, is GAGVSQSPSNKVTEKGKDVELRCDPISGHTALYWYRQSLGQGLEFLIYFQGNSAPDKSGLPSDRFSAERTGGSVSTLTIQRTQQEDSAVYLCASSLIPYQNSPLHFGNGTRLTVT.

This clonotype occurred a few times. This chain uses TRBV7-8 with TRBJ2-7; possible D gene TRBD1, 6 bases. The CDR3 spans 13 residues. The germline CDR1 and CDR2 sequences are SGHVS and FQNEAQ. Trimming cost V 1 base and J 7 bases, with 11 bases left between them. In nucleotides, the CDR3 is TGTGCCAGCAGCTTAGGCGGTGACAGGGAGCAGTACTTC. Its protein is CASSLGGDREQYF.

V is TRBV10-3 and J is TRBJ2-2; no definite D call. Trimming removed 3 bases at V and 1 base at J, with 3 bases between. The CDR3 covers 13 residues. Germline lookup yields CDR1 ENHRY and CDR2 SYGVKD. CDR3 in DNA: TGTGCCATCAGTGACGGGAACACCGGGGAGCTGTTTTTT. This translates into CAISDGNTGELFF.

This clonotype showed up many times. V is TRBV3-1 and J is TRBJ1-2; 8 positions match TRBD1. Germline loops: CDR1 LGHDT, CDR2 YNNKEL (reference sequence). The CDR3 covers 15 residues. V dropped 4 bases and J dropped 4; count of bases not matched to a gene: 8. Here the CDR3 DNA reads TGTGCCAGCAGCCTGGGACAGGAGGTTTCCTATGGCTACACCTTC. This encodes CASSLGQEVSYGYTF.

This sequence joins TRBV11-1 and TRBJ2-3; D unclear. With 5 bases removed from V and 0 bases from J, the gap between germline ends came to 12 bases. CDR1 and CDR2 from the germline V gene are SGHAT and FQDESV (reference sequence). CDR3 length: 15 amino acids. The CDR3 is CASSAHSTSTDTQYF. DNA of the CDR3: TGTGCCAGCAGCGCTCACTCTACTAGCACAGATACGCAGTATTTT. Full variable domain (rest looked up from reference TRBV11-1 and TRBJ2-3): EAEVAQSPRYKITEKSQAVAFWCDPISGHATLYWYRQILGQGPELLVQFQDESVVDDSQLPKDRFSAERLKGVDSTLKIQPAELGDSAMYLCASSAHSTSTDTQYFGPGTRLTVL.